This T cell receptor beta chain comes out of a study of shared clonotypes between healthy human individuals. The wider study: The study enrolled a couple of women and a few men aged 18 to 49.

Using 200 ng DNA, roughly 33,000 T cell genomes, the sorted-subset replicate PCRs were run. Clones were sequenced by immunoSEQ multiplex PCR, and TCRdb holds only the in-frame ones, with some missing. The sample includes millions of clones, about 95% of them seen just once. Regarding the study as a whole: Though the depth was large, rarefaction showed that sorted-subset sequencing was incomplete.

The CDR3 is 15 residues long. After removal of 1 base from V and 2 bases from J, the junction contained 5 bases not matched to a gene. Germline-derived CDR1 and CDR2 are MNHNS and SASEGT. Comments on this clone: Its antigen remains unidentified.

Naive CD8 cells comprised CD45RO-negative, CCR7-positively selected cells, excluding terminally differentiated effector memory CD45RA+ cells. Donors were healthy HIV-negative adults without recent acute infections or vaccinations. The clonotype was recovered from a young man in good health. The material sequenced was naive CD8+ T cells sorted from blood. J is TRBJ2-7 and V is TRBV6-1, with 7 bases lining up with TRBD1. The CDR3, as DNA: TGTGCCAGCAGTGAAGGGACAGGCCCTACCTACGAGCAGTACTTC. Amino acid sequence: CASSEGTGPTYEQYF.